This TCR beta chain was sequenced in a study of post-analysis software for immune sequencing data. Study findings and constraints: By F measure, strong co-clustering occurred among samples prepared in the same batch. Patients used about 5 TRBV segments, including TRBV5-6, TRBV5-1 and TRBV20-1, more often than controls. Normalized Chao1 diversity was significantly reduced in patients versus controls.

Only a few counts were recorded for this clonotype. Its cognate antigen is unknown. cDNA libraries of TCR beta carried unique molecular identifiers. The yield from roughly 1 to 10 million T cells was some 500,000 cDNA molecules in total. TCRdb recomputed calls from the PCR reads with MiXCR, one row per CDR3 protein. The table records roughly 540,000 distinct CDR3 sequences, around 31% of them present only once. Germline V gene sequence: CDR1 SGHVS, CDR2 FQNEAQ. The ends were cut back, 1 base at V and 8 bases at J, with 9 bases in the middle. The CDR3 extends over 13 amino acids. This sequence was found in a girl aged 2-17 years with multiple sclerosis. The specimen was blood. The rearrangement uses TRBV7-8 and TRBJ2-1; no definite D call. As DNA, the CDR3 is TGTGCCAGCAGCTTAGGGACCTCTTATGAGCAGTTCTTC. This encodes CASSLGTSYEQFF.